The 30 T cell receptor beta chains below were found in one sample sequenced in a study of PD-1 blockade in classical Hodgkin lymphoma. The repertoire was sequenced with immunoSEQ multiplex PCR; TCRdb's copy has only in-frame clones and lacks some. The repertoire has fewer than 7,500 clones, about 62% of them found once; the top ten carry around 9.6%. As to time point: cycle 4 day 1 (C4D1), after five to seven weeks of nivolumab. Exposure to brentuximab vedotin varied, and each patient had relapsed following autologous stem cell transplantation. Investigators obtained CD8+ T cells from thawed PBMCs by magnetic negative selection. The sequences come from CD8+ T cells from blood, collected before the fourth cycle of nivolumab. The receptors were sampled from a human donor with classical Hodgkin lymphoma.

V and J are TRBV6-1 and TRBJ2-5, with D tentatively TRBD2 (7 bases). The ends were cut back, 2 bases at V and 5 bases at J, with 21 bases in the middle. The length of the CDR3 is 17 residues. Germline V gene sequence: CDR1 MNHNS, CDR2 SASEGT. CDR3 coding DNA: TGTGCCAGCAGTGAATCCCCAGCAGGCAGGGGAGGGGAGACCCAGTACTTC. It codes for CASSESPAGRGGETQYF.

The gene calls are TRBV10-2 and TRBJ2-1; 8 bases agree with TRBD2. The CDR3 totals 16 residues. CDR1 is WSHSY and CDR2 is SAAADI in the germline V gene. V was pared by 2 bases and J by 6 bases, with 9 bases of the junction left unmatched. The chain's CDR3 is CASSEKGLEFVNEQFF. CDR3 nucleotides: TGCGCCAGCAGTGAGAAGGGACTAGAGTTCGTCAATGAGCAGTTCTTC.

The chain links TRBV6-5 to TRBJ2-7; D uncertain. The CDR3 covers 14 residues. V dropped 2 bases and J dropped 3 bases, with 11 bases sitting between them. Per germline, CDR1 MNHEY and CDR2 SVGAGI. CDR3 bases: TGTGCCAGCAGTTACGGGCAGAACAACTACGAGCAGTACTTC. Protein: CASSYGQNNYEQYF.

The chain has TRBV5-6 and TRBJ2-5, with D perhaps matching TRBD1 or TRBD2 (6 bases each). This CDR3 has 18 residues. The V gene lost 4 bases and the J gene lost 4 bases, with 26 bases spanning the gap. Germline assignment: CDR1 SGHDT and CDR2 YYEEEE. For the CDR3, the DNA is TGTGCCAGCAGCCCTAGGCAACAGGGAGGAGGGCTGCGAGAGACCCAGTACTTC. Its protein product is CASSPRQQGGGLRETQYF.

The chain couples TRBV2 to TRBJ2-5; 12 nucleotides align to TRBD2. Germline V lookup: CDR1 SNHLY, CDR2 FYNNEI. Trimming at V came to 8 bases and at J to 3 bases, leaving 7 bases not matched to a gene. This CDR3 contains 15 residues. The DNA of the CDR3 is TGTGCCAGCCTACGCCTAGCGGGAGGGAAAGAGACCCAGTACTTC. Its translation: CASLRLAGGKETQYF.

This rearrangement joins TRBV6-6 to TRBJ1-1, with 7 bases lining up with TRBD1. Per the germline V gene, CDR1 is MNHNY and CDR2 is SVGAGI (reference sequence). Trimming took 6 bases from V and 10 from J; bases not matched to a gene: 5. The CDR3 loop spans 11 amino acids. The CDR3 loop is CASSYRGIAFF. CDR3 DNA sequence: TGTGCCAGCAGCTACAGGGGCATAGCTTTCTTT.

This clone came up a few times. The V call is TRBV27, the J call TRBJ2-7; D may match TRBD1 or TRBD2 (5 bases each). The germline V and J ends were trimmed by 6 bases and 2 bases, with 20 bases remaining between them. This CDR3 contains 16 residues. CDR1 is MNHEY and CDR2 is SMNVEV in the germline V gene (reference sequence). CDR3 coding DNA: TGTGCCAGCAGATTCGGGGCACAGGTCGTCCCCTACGAGCAGTACTTC. Protein: CASRFGAQVVPYEQYF.

On this clone: This sample also contains other DNA sequences that code for the same CDR3. V usage is TRBV2 and J usage is TRBJ2-3; D may match TRBD1 or TRBD2 (5 bases each). From germline, CDR1 is SNHLY and CDR2 FYNNEI. V gave up 3 bases and J gave up 6 bases, with 10 bases separating them. The CDR3 has 13 residues. The CDR3 DNA sequence: TGTGCCAGCAGTGATATGGGGACCGATACGCAGTATTTT. This translates into CASSDMGTDTQYF.

V and J are TRBV28 and TRBJ1-2, with D possibly matching TRBD1 (5 bases). The germline V gene has CDR1 MDHEN and CDR2 SYDVKM. Trimming took 7 bases from V and 4 from J, leaving 22 bases between them. The CDR3 runs 16 residues. Written as DNA, the CDR3 is TGTGCCAGCATCCCTGGGGGGTCCCATACGCTCTATGGCTACACCTTC. Amino acid sequence: CASIPGGSHTLYGYTF.

This sequence joins TRBV28 and TRBJ2-1; maybe TRBD1 (6 bases). Germline loops: CDR1 MDHEN, CDR2 SYDVKM. This CDR3 has 11 amino acids. Trimming shortened V by 4 bases and J by 16 bases, and 14 bases separated the two germline ends. CDR3 sequence reads: CASSSQGIHFF. The CDR3 coding sequence is TGTGCCAGCAGTTCACAGGGAATCCACTTCTTC. Full variable domain (remainder filled in from reference TRBV28 and TRBJ2-1): DVKVTQSSRYLVKRTGEKVFLECVQDMDHENMFWYRQDPGLGLRLIYFSYDVKMKEKGDIPEGYSVSREKKERFSLILESASTNQTSMYLCASSSQGIHFFGPGTRLTVL.

V is TRBV5-1 and J is TRBJ1-1, with 8 bases lining up with TRBD1. With V trimmed by 4 bases and J by 7 bases, 6 bases remained unmatched. The CDR3 covers 13 residues. CDR1 SGHRS and CDR2 YFSETQ come from the germline V gene. This chain's CDR3 is CASSLGQGYEAFF. CDR3 nucleotides: TGCGCCAGCAGCCTTGGACAGGGATATGAAGCTTTCTTT.

The chain joins TRBV11-2 to TRBJ2-3; D possibly corresponds to TRBD2 (7 bases). V dropped 0 bases and J dropped 0 bases, with 13 bases sitting between them. Germline CDR1 is SGHAT and CDR2 is FQNNGV. CDR3 length: 17 amino acids. The CDR3 bases are TGTGCCAGCAGCTTAGAAGGGGGGGCCCCTAGCACAGATACGCAGTATTTT. Amino acids: CASSLEGGAPSTDTQYF.

The rearrangement links TRBV28 to TRBJ1-1; 8 nucleotides line up with TRBD1. CDR1 and CDR2 from the germline V gene are MDHEN and SYDVKM. Trimming removed 6 bases from V and 3 bases from J; junction bases left unmatched: 6. The CDR3 sequence is 14 residues long. The DNA of the CDR3 is TGTGCCAGCAGCCACAGGGGGAGGTACACTGAAGCTTTCTTT. Translated, it gives CASSHRGRYTEAFF.

This rearrangement joins TRBV2 to TRBJ2-1; TRBD2 agrees at 14 bases. CDR1 SNHLY and CDR2 FYNNEI come from the germline V gene. After removal of 5 bases from V and 4 bases from J, the junction contained 10 bases not matched to a gene. The CDR3 has 18 residues. The CDR3 bases are TGTGCCAGCAGTCCCGGGACTAGCGGGAGTGGGGCTTACAATGAGCAGTTCTTC. It codes for CASSPGTSGSGAYNEQFF.

J is TRBJ2-1 and V is TRBV27; 9 bases align to TRBD2. CDR1 and CDR2 (germline): MNHEY, SMNVEV (reference sequence). V lost 5 bases to trimming and J lost 6 bases; unmatched junction nucleotides: 11. The CDR3 extends over 16 amino acids. CDR3 in amino acids: CASSLTSGRSPNEQFF. In nucleotides, the CDR3 is TGTGCCAGCAGTCTGACGAGCGGGAGGTCCCCCAATGAGCAGTTCTTC.

The chain has TRBV11-2 and TRBJ1-2; D is undetermined. Germline CDR1 reads SGHAT; CDR2 reads FQNNGV. V dropped 0 bases and J dropped 7 bases, with 6 bases sitting between them. The CDR3 is 12 residues long. CDR3 sequence (DNA): TGTGCCAGCAGCTTAGATCATTTTGGCTACACCTTC. This sequence encodes CASSLDHFGYTF.

The rearrangement uses TRBV5-6 and TRBJ2-1; D is perhaps TRBD1 (6 bases). V lost 0 bases, J lost 7 bases, and 11 bases lay in between. The CDR3 spans 14 residues. Germline lookup yields CDR1 SGHDT and CDR2 YYEEEE. CDR3 protein: CASSLGRGWNEQFF. The CDR3, as DNA: TGTGCCAGCAGCTTGGGTAGGGGGTGGAATGAGCAGTTCTTC. The full variable domain, with the rest looked up from reference TRBV5-6 and TRBJ2-1, is DAGVTQSPTHLIKTRGQQVTLRCSPKSGHDTVSWYQQALGQGPQFIFQYYEEEERQRGNFPDRFSGHQFPNYSSELNVNALLLGDSALYLCASSLGRGWNEQFFGPGTRLTVL.

This clone was detected a few times. This chain joins TRBV5-1 and TRBJ2-1; 10 nucleotides match TRBD2. Unmatched junction bases numbered 3, after V lost 0 bases and J lost 6 bases. Germline CDR1 SGHRS, CDR2 YFSETQ. This CDR3 region has 15 residues. This CDR3 reads CASSLASGGRNEQFF. For the CDR3, the DNA is TGCGCCAGCAGCTTGGCTAGCGGGGGCCGCAATGAGCAGTTCTTC.

This clone was recorded a few times. The chain carries TRBV7-6 and TRBJ2-2; 10 nucleotides line up with TRBD2. Germline V gene data show CDR1 as SGHVS and CDR2 as FNYEAQ. Unmatched junction bases numbered 8, after V lost 2 bases and J lost 5 bases. The CDR3 is 17 residues long. The CDR3 reads CASSLSLAGDSTGELFF. The CDR3 nucleotides read TGTGCCAGCAGCTTAAGTCTAGCGGGAGATTCAACCGGGGAGCTGTTTTTT.

This clone turned up a few times. The gene calls are TRBV2 and TRBJ2-7; the D is unclear. Looked up from germline, CDR1 is SNHLY and CDR2 is FYNNEI. This CDR3 contains 19 residues. V was cut by 6 bases and J by 3 bases, with 30 bases left in between. The CDR3 DNA sequence: TGTGCCAGCAGCATAAACCCCCGGGCGGAGAGTCCCCCACGCTACGAGCAGTACTTC. The encoded protein is CASSINPRAESPPRYEQYF.

By proportion, this clone is medium-sized. The rearrangement uses TRBV7-9 and TRBJ1-1, with a possible D match to TRBD1 (6 bases). Germline V gene sequence: CDR1 SEHNR, CDR2 FQNEAQ (reference sequence). This CDR3 spans 13 amino acids. V lost 0 bases and J lost 8, with 10 bases in between. CDR3 residues: CASSLARGAEAFF. CDR3 in DNA: TGTGCCAGCAGCTTAGCGCGGGGGGCCGAAGCTTTCTTT.

The J gene is TRBJ2-7, the V gene TRBV11-2; D gene uncertain. CDR1 SGHAT and CDR2 FQNNGV come from the germline V gene. CDR3 length: 14 residues. The ends were cut back, 0 bases at V and 8 bases at J, with 14 bases in the middle. This chain's CDR3 is CASSLDWTDLQQYF. In DNA form, the CDR3 reads TGTGCCAGCAGCTTAGATTGGACGGACCTCCAGCAGTACTTC.

The chain is built from TRBV27 and TRBJ2-7; 8 bases fit TRBD1. V gave up 5 bases and J gave up 2 bases; unmatched junction bases: 8. CDR3 size: 15 residues. Germline assignment: CDR1 MNHEY and CDR2 SMNVEV (reference sequence). CDR3 sequence reads: CASSARTGRTYEQYF. For the CDR3, the DNA is TGTGCCAGCAGTGCCCGGACAGGGAGGACCTACGAGCAGTACTTC.

The chain carries TRBV29-1 and TRBJ2-5; possible D gene TRBD1, 6 bases. V was cut by 6 bases and J by 0 bases, with 8 bases left in between. The CDR3 is made up of 12 amino acids. Germline V gene sequence: CDR1 SQVTM, CDR2 ANQGSEA. In DNA, the CDR3 is TGCAGCGTCTGGACAGACCAAGAGACCCAGTACTTC. Translated, it gives CSVWTDQETQYF. The whole variable domain, remainder taken from reference TRBV29-1 and TRBJ2-5, is SAVISQKPSRDICQRGTSLTIQCQVDSQVTMMFWYRQQPGQSLTLIATANQGSEATYESGFVIDKFPISRPNLTFSTLTVSNMSPEDSSIYLCSVWTDQETQYFGPGTRLLVL.

The chain joins TRBV28 to TRBJ2-4; D possibly uses TRBD1 or TRBD2 (5 bases each). V lost 6 bases to trimming and J lost 8 bases, with 20 bases between them. The length of the CDR3 is 15 residues. Germline CDR1 is MDHEN and CDR2 is SYDVKM. CDR3 coding DNA: TGTGCCAGCAGAGGGGCCGGGGTAAGGAAAGACATTCAGTACTTC. Its protein product is CASRGAGVRKDIQYF.

The chain couples TRBV19 to TRBJ2-2; weak D call: TRBD2 (7 bases). V dropped 7 bases and J dropped 4 bases, with 22 bases sitting between them. The CDR3 consists of 17 residues. Looked up from germline, CDR1 is LNHDA and CDR2 is SQIVND (reference sequence). The CDR3: CASTPWGREGGTGELFF. The CDR3 DNA reads TGTGCCAGTACCCCGTGGGGGAGGGAGGGGGGCACCGGGGAGCTGTTTTTT.

This clone was detected only a few times. This chain uses TRBV7-9 with TRBJ2-7; 13 bases line up with TRBD2. V lost 5 bases, J lost 4 bases, and 2 bases stayed unmatched. There are 14 residues in the CDR3. Germline CDR1 is SEHNR and CDR2 is FQNEAQ (reference sequence). This chain's CDR3 is CASSRLAGGYEQYF. CDR3 DNA: TGTGCCAGCAGCCGACTAGCGGGAGGATACGAGCAGTACTTC. The complete variable domain, with remaining parts taken from reference TRBV7-9 and TRBJ2-7, reads DTGVSQNPRHKITKRGQNVTFRCDPISEHNRLYWYRQTLGQGPEFLTYFQNEAQLEKSRLLSDRFSAERPKGSFSTLEIQRTEQGDSAMYLCASSRLAGGYEQYFGPGTRLTVT.

V gene TRBV5-1 combines with J gene TRBJ2-3, with 14 positions matching TRBD2. The CDR3 extends over 19 amino acids. Germline V gives CDR1 SGHRS, CDR2 YFSETQ. With V trimmed by 5 bases and J by 0 bases, 11 bases remained unmatched. The CDR3 bases are TGCGCCAGCAGTCCCCGGGGACTAGCGGGGGCCACTAGCACAGATACGCAGTATTTT. Its translation is CASSPRGLAGATSTDTQYF.

The gene calls are TRBV14 and TRBJ2-2, with TRBD2 identical over 7 bases. The junction had 6 bases not matched to a gene; V was cut back by 1 base and J by 4 bases. Per the germline V gene, CDR1 is SGHDN and CDR2 is FVKESK. This CDR3 contains 16 residues. Here the CDR3 reads CASSQARDYITGELFF. The CDR3 DNA follows: TGTGCCAGCAGCCAAGCCCGGGACTACATCACCGGGGAGCTGTTTTTT.

Only a few counts were recorded for this clone. This rearrangement joins TRBV5-1 to TRBJ2-3; D not certain. This CDR3 is 15 amino acids long. Germline loops: CDR1 SGHRS, CDR2 YFSETQ. Trimming pared 0 bases from V and 5 bases from J, leaving 13 bases between. CDR3 sequence: CASSLEAPNRDTQYF. The DNA of the CDR3 is TGCGCCAGCAGCTTGGAAGCGCCCAACAGAGATACGCAGTATTTT.